This entry lists 16 T cell receptor beta chains sequenced from one sample in a study of T cell responses to AZD1222 COVID-19 vaccine. The data were produced by immunoSEQ multiplex PCR, yet TCRdb's version contains in-frame clones alone and is incomplete. The sample shows a few hundred thousand clones, over 85% of them seen only once. The sample was peripheral blood, taken on day 0 of AZD1222 vaccination. The receptors here all came from an adult in good health.

This chain links TRBV18 with TRBJ1-6; D perhaps matches TRBD1 (5 bases). V was shortened by 3 bases and J by 5 bases, with 14 bases between the two germline ends. Germline CDR1 KGHSH, CDR2 LQKENI. The CDR3 has 16 amino acids. The CDR3 nucleotides read TGTGCCAGCTCACCTGGGGGACCGATAGATAATTCACCCCTCCACTTT. The encoded protein is CASSPGGPIDNSPLHF. The complete variable domain, with remaining parts taken from reference TRBV18 and TRBJ1-6, reads NAGVMQNPRHLVRRRGQEARLRCSPMKGHSHVYWYRQLPEEGLKFMVYLQKENIIDESGMPKERFSAEFPKEGPSILRIQQVVRGDSAAYFCASSPGGPIDNSPLHFGNGTRLTVT.

This chain uses TRBV5-4 with TRBJ2-2; 10 bases align to TRBD1. Unmatched junction bases numbered 8, after V lost 7 bases and J lost 8 bases. CDR1 is SGHNT, CDR2 YYREEE, per germline (reference sequence). The CDR3 runs to 14 residues. Here the CDR3 reads CASGRDRGVGELFF. CDR3 bases: TGTGCCAGCGGCAGGGACAGGGGAGTTGGGGAGCTGTTTTTT.

This clone appeared once. This chain connects TRBV6-5 to TRBJ1-3; TRBD1 aligns across 9 bases. CDR3 size: 15 residues. Per germline, CDR1 MNHEY and CDR2 SVGAGI. J gave up 4 bases and V 4 bases, and 5 bases lay outside the gene matches. The CDR3 here is CASSSGQGTGNTIYF. The DNA of the CDR3 is TGTGCCAGCAGTTCGGGACAGGGAACAGGAAACACCATATATTTT.

The rearrangement uses TRBV2 and TRBJ1-1, with D tentatively TRBD1 (5 bases). Germline V gene data show CDR1 as SNHLY and CDR2 as FYNNEI. The CDR3 spans 13 residues. The V end lost 4 bases, the J end lost 2 bases, and 8 bases lay between the germline ends. The CDR3 loop reads CASSGGSNTEAFF. Here the CDR3 DNA reads TGTGCCAGCAGTGGGGGGAGTAACACTGAAGCTTTCTTT.

V is TRBV19 and J is TRBJ2-2, with 7 bases that match TRBD2. The J segment lost 3 bases and the V segment lost 6 bases, leaving 7 bases of the junction unmatched. Germline-derived CDR1 and CDR2 are LNHDA and SQIVND (reference sequence). The CDR3 is 15 residues long. The CDR3 protein is CASSPWREYTGELFF. The CDR3 bases are TGTGCCAGTAGCCCCTGGCGGGAGTACACCGGGGAGCTGTTTTTT.

This rearrangement joins TRBV12-3 or TRBV12-4 to TRBJ1-4; D remains unclear. Trimming took off 3 bases at V and 8 bases at J, with 7 bases between the two ends. This CDR3 comprises 12 residues. The CDR3 coding sequence is TGTGCCAGCAGTTTCACGGGGGAAAAACTGTTTTTT. Its protein is CASSFTGEKLFF.

The chain is built from TRBV6-4 and TRBJ1-3; unclear D gene. This CDR3 has 14 amino acids. V lost 8 bases, J lost 0 bases, and 11 bases lay in between. Germline V gene sequence: CDR1 MRHNA, CDR2 SNTAGT. This CDR3 is CASRQGSSGNTIYF. CDR3 sequence (DNA): TGTGCCAGCCGCCAAGGGAGCTCTGGAAACACCATATATTTT.

This chain links TRBV29-1 with TRBJ1-3; TRBD1 agrees at 8 bases. Trimming took 4 bases from V and 4 from J; bases not matched to a gene: 3. The CDR3 spans 13 residues. Per the germline V gene, CDR1 is SQVTM and CDR2 is ANQGSEA. CDR3 loop: CSVGQGRGNTIYF. For the CDR3, the DNA is TGCAGCGTTGGACAGGGGAGAGGAAACACCATATATTTT.

The chain uses TRBV5-1 and TRBJ1-5, with D uncertain. This CDR3 has 14 amino acids. Germline CDR1 reads SGHRS; CDR2 reads YFSETQ. The V and J ends lost 1 base and 4 bases respectively, with 9 bases between them. As DNA, the CDR3 is TGCGCCAGCAGCTTGACCGCCGGGAATCAGCCCCAGCATTTT. Its translation is CASSLTAGNQPQHF.

The chain is built from TRBV6-5 and TRBJ1-4; D ambiguous. Trimming pared 7 bases from V and 7 bases from J, leaving 16 bases between. The CDR3 sequence is 14 residues long. CDR1 MNHEY and CDR2 SVGAGI come from the germline V gene. The DNA of the CDR3 is TGTGCCAGCATTCCCTCTTTGGAGGGTGAAAAACTGTTTTTT. Protein: CASIPSLEGEKLFF.

This clone was observed a single time. V is TRBV29-1 and J is TRBJ2-1; the match to TRBD2 covers 7 bases. CDR1 SQVTM and CDR2 ANQGSEA come from the germline V gene. The junction had 12 bases not matched to a gene; V was cut back by 7 bases and J by 0 bases. This CDR3 contains 16 residues. CDR3 nucleotides: TGCAGCGCCATTTCCCCCCGCGGGAGCTCCTACAATGAGCAGTTCTTC. Translated: CSAISPRGSSYNEQFF.

The chain carries TRBV14 and TRBJ2-1; the match to TRBD1 covers 9 bases. Germline CDR1 SGHDN, CDR2 FVKESK. V trimming: 3 bases; J trimming: 2 bases; junction bases outside the gene matches: 5. The CDR3 totals 16 residues. CDR3 loop: CASSHPGTGTYNEQFF. The CDR3 region has the DNA TGTGCCAGCAGCCACCCCGGGACAGGGACCTACAATGAGCAGTTCTTC.

The rearrangement uses TRBV10-3 and TRBJ1-3; D is ambiguous. The CDR3 sequence is 16 residues long. Germline CDR1 is ENHRY and CDR2 is SYGVKD. V gave up 4 bases and J gave up 0 bases, with 13 bases separating them. The CDR3 spells CAISAGQDRSGNTIYF. The CDR3 DNA is TGTGCCATCAGTGCAGGCCAGGACCGCTCTGGAAACACCATATATTTT.

This clone turned up a few times. The gene calls are TRBV19 and TRBJ1-6; D remains ambiguous. V was clipped by 3 bases and J by 9 bases, with 9 bases between them. This CDR3 is built from 13 residues. Germline V gene data show CDR1 as LNHDA and CDR2 as SQIVND (reference sequence). The CDR3 here is CASSIRESSPLHF. The DNA for the CDR3 is TGTGCCAGTAGTATTCGGGAGAGTTCACCCCTCCACTTT.

V and J are TRBV5-4 and TRBJ2-5; 9 bases fit TRBD1. Germline V gene data show CDR1 as SGHNT and CDR2 as YYREEE (reference sequence). This CDR3 is built from 15 residues. The trim removed 4 bases at V and 5 bases at J, leaving 9 bases unmatched. CDR3 nucleotide sequence: TGTGCCAGCAGCGGCCGGGACAGGGAGGGGGAGACCCAGTACTTC. Its protein is CASSGRDREGETQYF.

The chain uses TRBV13 and TRBJ2-1; D is uncertain. V shed 3 bases and J shed 5 bases, with 8 bases lying between them. Germline V gene data show CDR1 as PRHDT and CDR2 as FYEKMQ (reference sequence). This CDR3 spans 13 amino acids. Written as DNA, the CDR3 is TGTGCCAGCAGCTTCGCGCTAGACAATGAGCAGTTCTTC. The encoded protein is CASSFALDNEQFF.